This TCR beta chain was retrieved from a study of Graves' ophthalmopathy and Graves' hyperthyroidism. RNA transcripts yielded amplified TCR beta CDR3 regions. First-round RT-PCR relied on HTBI primers, and a second-round multiplex PCR came next. In TCRdb, the multiplex PCR reads were re-called with MiXCR into one record per CDR3 protein. The sample lists about 210,000 distinct CDR3 sequences, less than 30% occurring once. Trimming took off 3 bases at V and 10 bases at J, with 24 bases between the two ends. The CDR3 loop spans 15 amino acids. Germline V gives CDR1 DFQATT, CDR2 SNEGSKA (reference sequence). This clonotype came up many times. Orbital computed tomography and thyroid ultrasound, along with TRAb, serum thyroxine and clinical symptoms, underpinned diagnosis.

Source material: peripheral blood. This rearrangement joins TRBV20-1 to TRBJ1-1; D remains ambiguous. This TCR was sampled from a man aged 50-60 years with Graves' ophthalmopathy. CDR3 sequence: CSASRQAAGYLVAFF. As DNA, the CDR3 is TGCAGTGCTAGTAGGCAGGCCGCCGGGTATCTGGTAGCTTTCTTT.